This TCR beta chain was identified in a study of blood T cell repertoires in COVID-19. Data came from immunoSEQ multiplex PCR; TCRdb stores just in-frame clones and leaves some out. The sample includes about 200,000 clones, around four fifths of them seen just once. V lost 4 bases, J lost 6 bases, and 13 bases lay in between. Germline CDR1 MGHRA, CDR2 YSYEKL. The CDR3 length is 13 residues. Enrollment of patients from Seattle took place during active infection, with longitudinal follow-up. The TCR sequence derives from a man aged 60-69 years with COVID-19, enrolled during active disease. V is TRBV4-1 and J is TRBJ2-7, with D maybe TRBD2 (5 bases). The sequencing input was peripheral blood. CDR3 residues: CASSPRPGSEQYF. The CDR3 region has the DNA TGCGCCAGCAGCCCGAGACCGGGAAGCGAGCAGTACTTC.